Listed below are T cell receptor beta chains from one sample, sequenced in a study of T cell clusters in autoimmune cytopenias. With the multiplex PCR reads reprocessed, TCRdb shows one record per CDR3 protein and no DNA. Its clone listing holds 9,500 to 12,000 distinct CDR3 sequences. These same records also appear under a second study, on T cell repertoires in aging, cancer and after chemotherapy.

Sequences were obtained from peripheral blood. The receptors come from a human donor in good health. CDR3s include the opening cysteine and the closing phenylalanine or tryptophan. The size entry is marked missing in some rows and otherwise reads once, few, many or a size class.

j_call: TRBJ2-1; v_call: TRBV6-5; clone_size: NA; cdr3_aa: CASSYSRTSGGQWEQFF
j_call: TRBJ2-3; v_call: TRBV12-3/TRBV12-4; clone_size: NA; cdr3_aa: CASSSSNTLSSTDTQYF
j_call: TRBJ2-3; v_call: TRBV7-2; clone_size: medium-sized; cdr3_aa: CASTLGLAPADTQYF
j_call: TRBJ2-7; v_call: TRBV5-1; clone_size: NA; cdr3_aa: CASRRLAGAYEQYF
j_call: TRBJ2-7; v_call: TRBV30; clone_size: medium-sized; cdr3_aa: CAWTPPGTGGTREQYF
j_call: TRBJ2-5; v_call: TRBV30; clone_size: NA; cdr3_aa: CAWAGGGDHSFPQETQYF
j_call: TRBJ1-5; v_call: TRBV30; clone_size: medium-sized; cdr3_aa: CAWADRRDQPQHF
j_call: TRBJ2-1; v_call: TRBV7-2; clone_size: medium-sized; cdr3_aa: CASSLSSGGYNEQFF
j_call: TRBJ1-2; v_call: TRBV18; clone_size: NA; cdr3_aa: CASSSLASGYTF
j_call: TRBJ2-1; v_call: TRBV15; clone_size: NA; cdr3_aa: CATSREAGAVGNYEQFF
j_call: TRBJ1-4; v_call: TRBV5-1; clone_size: NA; cdr3_aa: CASNSGQSNEKLFF
j_call: TRBJ2-7; v_call: TRBV27; clone_size: medium-sized; cdr3_aa: CASSPTGSNYEQYF
j_call: TRBJ2-2; v_call: TRBV2; clone_size: NA; cdr3_aa: CATTLRVGGGELFF
j_call: TRBJ1-1; v_call: TRBV6-1; clone_size: NA; cdr3_aa: CASSEEGRATEAFF
j_call: TRBJ1-5; v_call: TRBV19; clone_size: NA; cdr3_aa: CASSLPGAGNQPQHF
j_call: TRBJ1-2; v_call: TRBV6-5; clone_size: medium-sized; cdr3_aa: CASNKQGRGYGYTF
j_call: TRBJ2-7; v_call: TRBV6-5; clone_size: medium-sized; cdr3_aa: CASKPGQGGRYEQYF
j_call: TRBJ2-7; v_call: TRBV20-1; clone_size: medium-sized; cdr3_aa: CSARGVAGASYEQYF
j_call: TRBJ1-6; v_call: TRBV7-6; clone_size: medium-sized; cdr3_aa: CASSFSPQGANEGSPLHF
j_call: TRBJ1-3; v_call: TRBV11-2; clone_size: NA; cdr3_aa: CASSLGQGTNTIYF
j_call: TRBJ2-7; v_call: TRBV6-5; clone_size: medium-sized; cdr3_aa: CASSYGTSGGRYEQYF
j_call: TRBJ1-5; v_call: TRBV7-9; clone_size: NA; cdr3_aa: CASSLTGPGQPQHF
j_call: TRBJ1-2; v_call: TRBV6-6; clone_size: medium-sized; cdr3_aa: CASSYDGYGYTF
j_call: TRBJ1-2; v_call: TRBV7-9; clone_size: medium-sized; cdr3_aa: CASSPGGGLGSYGYTF